Below, one T cell receptor beta chain is given with its context. The antigen is unknown. This record belongs to a study of cytomegalovirus exposure and HLA in healthy donors. At the level of the study: The same platform was used for the 95 to 150 validation repertoires and the roughly 720 first-cohort repertoires, a later analysis reported. Findings of the study overall: Researchers catalogued about 160 TCR beta chains as cytomegalovirus-associated. A few CMV-associated chains proved CMV antigen-specific in vitro. The tendency of first-cohort TCR clusters to co-occur in the 120 or so validation repertoires was identified by a subsequent analysis.

Sequencing used immunoSEQ multiplex PCR; TCRdb keeps in-frame clones, though not all of them. The sample consists of 85,000 to 120,000 clones, about 87% of them appearing once. The CDR3 has 14 amino acids. In germline, CDR1 is MNHEY, CDR2 SVGAGI. J lost 4 bases, V lost 6 bases, and 9 bases had no gene match. Sequencing was carried out using PBMCs. This sequence joins TRBV6-5 and TRBJ2-7, with TRBD1 matching over 7 bases. The receptor was isolated from a woman aged 18-29 years in good health and CMV-seropositive. In DNA, the CDR3 is TGTGCCAGCAGCCTATGGGACAGCTCTTACGAGCAGTACTTC. Its translation is CASSLWDSSYEQYF.